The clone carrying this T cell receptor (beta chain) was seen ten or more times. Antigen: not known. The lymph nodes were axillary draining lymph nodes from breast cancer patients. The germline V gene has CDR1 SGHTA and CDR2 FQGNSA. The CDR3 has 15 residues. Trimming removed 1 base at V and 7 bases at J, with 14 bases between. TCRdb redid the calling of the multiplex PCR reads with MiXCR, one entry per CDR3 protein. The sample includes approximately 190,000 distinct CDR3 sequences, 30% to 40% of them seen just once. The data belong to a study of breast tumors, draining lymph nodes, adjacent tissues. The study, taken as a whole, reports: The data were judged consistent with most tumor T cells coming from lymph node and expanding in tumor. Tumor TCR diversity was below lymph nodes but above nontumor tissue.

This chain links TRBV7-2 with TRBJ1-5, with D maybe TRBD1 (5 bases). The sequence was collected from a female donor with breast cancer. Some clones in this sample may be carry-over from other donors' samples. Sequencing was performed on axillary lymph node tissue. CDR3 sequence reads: CASSLGGEQYQPQHF. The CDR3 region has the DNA TGTGCCAGCAGCTTAGGAGGGGAACAGTACCAGCCCCAGCATTTT.